One sample yielded the 8 T cell receptor beta chains listed below, sequenced in a study of OX40 agonist ivuxolimab in advanced cancers. Profiling relied on immunoSEQ multiplex PCR, and the TCRdb table lists in-frame clones only, not all of them. The table has about 94,000 clones, around 90% seen once. This material consisted of CD4+ or CD8+ T cells sorted from blood, taken in a trial of the OX40 agonist ivuxolimab. The receptors were gathered from an adult with an advanced solid tumor such as melanoma, head and neck, liver or kidney cancer.

This CDR3 is CASFAGRDSPYEQYF. The CDR3 bases are TGTGCCAGCTTTGCGGGCCGGGACAGTCCCTACGAGCAGTACTTC. The chain joins TRBV5-4 to TRBJ2-7; 7 bases are a match to TRBD1. CDR3 length equals 15 residues. Trimming at V came to 7 bases and at J to 2 bases, leaving 12 bases not matched to a gene. Looked up from germline, CDR1 is SGHNT and CDR2 is YYREEE (reference sequence).

This chain joins TRBV7-8 and TRBJ1-6, with D perhaps matching TRBD1 (5 bases). The CDR3 spans 18 residues. V lost 1 base and J lost 4, with 17 bases in between. Germline loops: CDR1 SGHVS, CDR2 FQNEAQ. The CDR3 region has the DNA TGTGCCAGCAGCTTAGTGGACTCAGGGTTTCAATATAATTCACCCCTCCACTTT. This sequence encodes CASSLVDSGFQYNSPLHF.

V is TRBV27 and J is TRBJ2-3; the match to TRBD1 covers 9 bases. The germline V gene encodes CDR1 MNHEY and CDR2 SMNVEV (reference sequence). The junction had 10 bases not matched to a gene; V was cut back by 3 bases and J by 0 bases. This CDR3 is 18 amino acids long. The CDR3 sequence: CASSFRIGTGTSTDTQYF. CDR3 DNA sequence: TGTGCCAGCAGTTTCCGTATCGGGACAGGGACTAGCACAGATACGCAGTATTTT.

DNA for the CDR3: TGCGCCAGCAGTGGGACAGGGGGGGCAGATACGCAGTATTTT. Protein product: CASSGTGGADTQYF. The rearrangement uses TRBV10-2 and TRBJ2-3; TRBD1 matches at 10 bases. Trimming cost V 4 bases and J 4 bases; bases outside gene matches: 2. There are 14 residues in the CDR3. Per the germline V gene, CDR1 is WSHSY and CDR2 is SAAADI.

The chain recombines TRBV19 with TRBJ2-3; 13 bases are shared with TRBD2. Germline CDR1 and CDR2: LNHDA and SQIVND (reference sequence). V lost 5 bases to trimming and J lost 14 bases; unmatched junction nucleotides: 7. CDR3 size: 13 residues. Written as DNA, the CDR3 is TGTGCCAGTAGTGGCCAACTAGCGGGGGGGGTGTATTTT. It yields the protein CASSGQLAGGVYF.

The CDR3 DNA is TGCGCCAGCAGCATTGGTAACCAGGGGGCGGATCAAGAGACCCAGTACTTC. Translating it yields CASSIGNQGADQETQYF. V usage is TRBV5-1 and J usage is TRBJ2-5; 8 nucleotides line up with TRBD1. Germline-derived CDR1 and CDR2 are SGHRS and YFSETQ. The trim removed 4 bases at V and 2 bases at J, leaving 13 bases unmatched. The CDR3 spans 17 residues.

The chain is built from TRBV30 and TRBJ2-7; TRBD1 agrees at 9 bases. Germline V gene sequence: CDR1 GTSNPN, CDR2 SVGIG (reference sequence). The V gene end was trimmed by 8 bases and the J gene end by 2 bases; junction bases not matched to a gene: 7. The length of the CDR3 is 13 residues. For the CDR3, the DNA is TGTGCCCGGGGGACAGGGATAGCCTACGAGCAGTACTTC. As protein: CARGTGIAYEQYF.

The rearrangement links TRBV7-3 to TRBJ2-3, with 7 bases matching TRBD2. V lost 5 bases and J lost 5; bases outside the gene matches: 16. Germline loops: CDR1 SGHTA, CDR2 FQGTGA. The CDR3 runs to 17 residues. CDR3: CASSPHGGGDGRDTQYF. The CDR3 DNA is TGTGCCAGCAGCCCCCATGGGGGGGGAGACGGCCGAGATACGCAGTATTTT. The complete variable domain, with remaining parts taken from reference TRBV7-3 and TRBJ2-3, reads GAGVSQTPSNKVTEKGKYVELRCDPISGHTALYWYRQSLGQGPEFLIYFQGTGAADDSGLPNDRFFAVRPEGSVSTLKIQRTERGDSAVYLCASSPHGGGDGRDTQYFGPGTRLTVL.